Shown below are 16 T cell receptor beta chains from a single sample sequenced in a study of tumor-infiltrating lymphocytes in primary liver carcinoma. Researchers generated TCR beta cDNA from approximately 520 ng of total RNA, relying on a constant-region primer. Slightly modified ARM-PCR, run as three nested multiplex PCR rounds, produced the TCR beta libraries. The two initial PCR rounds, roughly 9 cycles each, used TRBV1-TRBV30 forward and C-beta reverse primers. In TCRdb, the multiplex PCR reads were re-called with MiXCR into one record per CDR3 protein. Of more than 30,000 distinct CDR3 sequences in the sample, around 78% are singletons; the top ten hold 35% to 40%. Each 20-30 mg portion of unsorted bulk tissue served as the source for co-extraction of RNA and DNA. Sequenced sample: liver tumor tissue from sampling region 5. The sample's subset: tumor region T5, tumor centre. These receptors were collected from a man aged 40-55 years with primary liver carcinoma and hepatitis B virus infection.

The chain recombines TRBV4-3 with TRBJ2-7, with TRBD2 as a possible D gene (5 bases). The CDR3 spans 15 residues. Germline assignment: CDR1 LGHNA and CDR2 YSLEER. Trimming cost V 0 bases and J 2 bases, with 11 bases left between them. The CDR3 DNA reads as TGCGCCAGCAGCCAAGATCTGGAGGCACCCTACGAGCAGTACTTC. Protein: CASSQDLEAPYEQYF.

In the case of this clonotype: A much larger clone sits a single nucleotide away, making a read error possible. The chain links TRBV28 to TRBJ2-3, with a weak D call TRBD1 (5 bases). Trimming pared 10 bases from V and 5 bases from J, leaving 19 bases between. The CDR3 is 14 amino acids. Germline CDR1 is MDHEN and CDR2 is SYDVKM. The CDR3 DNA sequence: TGTGCCACATGGGTCCAGGGCCAGGTAGATACGCAGTATTTT. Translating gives CATWVQGQVDTQYF.

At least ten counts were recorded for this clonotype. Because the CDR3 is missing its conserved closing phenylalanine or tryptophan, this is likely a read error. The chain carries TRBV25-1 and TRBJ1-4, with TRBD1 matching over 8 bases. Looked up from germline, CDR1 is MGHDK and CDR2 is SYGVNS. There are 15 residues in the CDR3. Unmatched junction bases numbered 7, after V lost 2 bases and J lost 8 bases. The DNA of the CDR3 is TGTGCCAGCAGTGAAGGCGGACAGGGAGGGGAAAAACTGTTTCTT. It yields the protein CASSEGGQGGEKLFL.

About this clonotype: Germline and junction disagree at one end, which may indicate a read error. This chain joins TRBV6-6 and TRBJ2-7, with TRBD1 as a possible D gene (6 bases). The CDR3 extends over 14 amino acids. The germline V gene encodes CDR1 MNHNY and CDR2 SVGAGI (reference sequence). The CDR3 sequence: CVSRYETGDREQYF. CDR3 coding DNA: TGTGTCAGCCGTTACGAGACAGGTGATAGGGAGCAGTACTTC.

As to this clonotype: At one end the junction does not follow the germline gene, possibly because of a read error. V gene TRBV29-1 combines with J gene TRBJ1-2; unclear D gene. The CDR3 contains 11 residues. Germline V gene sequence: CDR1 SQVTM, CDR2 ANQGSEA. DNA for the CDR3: TGCGGCGTTGTCTTCAGGAATGGCTACACCTTC. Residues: CGVVFRNGYTF.

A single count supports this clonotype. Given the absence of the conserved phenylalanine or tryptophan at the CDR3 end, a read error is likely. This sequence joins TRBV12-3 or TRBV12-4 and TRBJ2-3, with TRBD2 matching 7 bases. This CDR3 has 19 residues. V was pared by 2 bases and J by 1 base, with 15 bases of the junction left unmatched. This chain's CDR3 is CASSLIITGGGIGTDTQYL. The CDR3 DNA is TGTGCCAGCAGTTTAATAATAACGGGAGGCGGTATTGGCACAGATACGCAGTATCTT.

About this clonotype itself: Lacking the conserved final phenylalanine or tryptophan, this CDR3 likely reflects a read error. The CDR3 is CASSYSGDDGQYL. DNA of the CDR3: TGTGCCAGCAGTTACTCGGGGGATGACGGGCAGTACCTC. The V and J genes are TRBV6-5 and TRBJ2-7; D may correspond to TRBD1 or TRBD2 (5 bases each). This CDR3 has 13 residues. Germline assignment: CDR1 MNHEY and CDR2 SVGAGI. Trimming removed 0 bases from V and 9 bases from J, with 12 bases in between.

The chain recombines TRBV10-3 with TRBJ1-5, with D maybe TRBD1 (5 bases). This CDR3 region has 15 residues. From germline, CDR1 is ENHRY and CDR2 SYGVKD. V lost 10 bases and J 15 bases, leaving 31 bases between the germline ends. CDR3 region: CATRDRLTSNQLRHF. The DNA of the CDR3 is TGTGCCACCAGGGACCGTTTAACCAGCAATCAGCTCCGGCATTTT.

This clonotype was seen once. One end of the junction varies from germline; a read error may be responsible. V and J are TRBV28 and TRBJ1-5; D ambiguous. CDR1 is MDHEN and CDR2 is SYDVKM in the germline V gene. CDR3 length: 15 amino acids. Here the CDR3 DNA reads TGTGCCAGCAGTTTATCTTGTGTGAGCAATCATCCCCAGCATTTT. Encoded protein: CASSLSCVSNHPQHF.

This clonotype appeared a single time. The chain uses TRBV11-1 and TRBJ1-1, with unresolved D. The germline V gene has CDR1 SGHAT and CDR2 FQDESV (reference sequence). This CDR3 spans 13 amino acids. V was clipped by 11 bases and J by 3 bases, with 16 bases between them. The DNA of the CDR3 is TGTGCCGGCAACCGCCAGGTGCACACTGAAGCTTTCTTT. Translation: CAGNRQVHTEAFF.

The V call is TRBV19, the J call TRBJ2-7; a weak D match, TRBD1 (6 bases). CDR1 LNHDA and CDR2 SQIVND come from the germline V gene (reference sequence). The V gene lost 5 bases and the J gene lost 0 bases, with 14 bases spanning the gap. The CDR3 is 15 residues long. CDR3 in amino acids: CASSSGHTSSYEQYF. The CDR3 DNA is TGTGCCAGTAGTTCGGGACACACGAGCTCCTACGAGCAGTACTTC.

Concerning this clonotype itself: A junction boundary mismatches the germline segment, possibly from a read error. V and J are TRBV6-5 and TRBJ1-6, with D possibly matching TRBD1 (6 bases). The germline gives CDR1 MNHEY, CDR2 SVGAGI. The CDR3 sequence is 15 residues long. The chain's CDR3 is CGSRHKGVNNSPLHF. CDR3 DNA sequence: TGTGGCAGCAGGCACAAGGGGGTGAATAATTCACCCCTCCACTTT.

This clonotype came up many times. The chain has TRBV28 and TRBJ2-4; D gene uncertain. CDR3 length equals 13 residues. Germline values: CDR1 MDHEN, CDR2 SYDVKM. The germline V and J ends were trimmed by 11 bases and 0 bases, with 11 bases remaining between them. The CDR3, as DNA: TGTGCCTGCCGTAGGCTAGCCAAAAACATTCAGTACTTC. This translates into CACRRLAKNIQYF. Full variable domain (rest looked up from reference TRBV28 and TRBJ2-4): DVKVTQSSRYLVKRTGEKVFLECVQDMDHENMFWYRQDPGLGLRLIYFSYDVKMKEKGDIPEGYSVSREKKERFSLILESASTNQTSMYLCACRRLAKNIQYFGAGTRLSVL.

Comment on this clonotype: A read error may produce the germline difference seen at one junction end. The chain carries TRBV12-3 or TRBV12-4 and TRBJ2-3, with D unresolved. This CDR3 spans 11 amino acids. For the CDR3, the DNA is TGTGCCAGTAGGACCACAGATATGCAGTATTTT. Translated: CASRTTDMQYF.

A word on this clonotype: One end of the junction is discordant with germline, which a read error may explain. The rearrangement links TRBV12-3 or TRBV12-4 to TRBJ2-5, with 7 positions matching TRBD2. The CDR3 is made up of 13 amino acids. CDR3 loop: CAGSLTVGGTQYF. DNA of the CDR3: TGTGCCGGCAGTTTAACGGTCGGGGGGACTCAGTACTTC.

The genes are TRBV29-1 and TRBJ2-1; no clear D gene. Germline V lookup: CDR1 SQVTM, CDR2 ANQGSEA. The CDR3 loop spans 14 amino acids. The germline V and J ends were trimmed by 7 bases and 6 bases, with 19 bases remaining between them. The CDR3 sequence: CSAAPRATTNEQFF. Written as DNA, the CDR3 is TGCAGCGCCGCGCCCCGGGCTACAACCAATGAGCAGTTCTTC.